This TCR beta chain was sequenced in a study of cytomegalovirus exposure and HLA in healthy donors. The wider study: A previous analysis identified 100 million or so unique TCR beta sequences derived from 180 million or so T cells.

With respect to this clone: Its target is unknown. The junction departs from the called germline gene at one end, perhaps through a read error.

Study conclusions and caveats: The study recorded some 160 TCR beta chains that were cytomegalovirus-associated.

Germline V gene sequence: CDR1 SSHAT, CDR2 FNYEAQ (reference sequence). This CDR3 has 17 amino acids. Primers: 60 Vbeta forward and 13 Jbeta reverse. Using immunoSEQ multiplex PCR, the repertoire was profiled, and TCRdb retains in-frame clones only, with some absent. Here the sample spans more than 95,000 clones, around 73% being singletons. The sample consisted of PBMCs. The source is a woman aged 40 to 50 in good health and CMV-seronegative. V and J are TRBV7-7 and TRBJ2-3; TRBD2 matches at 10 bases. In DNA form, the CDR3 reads TGTGCTAGCAGCCTGGCCCCCCTAGCGGGAGAGGCAGATACGCAGTATTTT. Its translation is CASSLAPLAGEADTQYF.